Listed below are T cell receptor beta chains from one sample, sequenced in a study of T cell clusters in autoimmune cytopenias. TCRdb reanalyzed the multiplex PCR reads, giving one entry per CDR3 protein sequence and no DNA. The sample has some 15,000 distinct CDR3 sequences. The data also belong to a second study, concerning T cell repertoires in aging, cancer and after chemotherapy.

Source material: peripheral blood. The source is a human donor in good health. CDR3s include the opening cysteine and the closing phenylalanine or tryptophan. Fields, in order: V gene, clone size, J gene, CDR3 protein. The size entry is marked missing in some rows and otherwise reads once, few, many or a size class.

>TRBV11-3|-|TRBJ2-5
CASSPRQGKAGETQYF
>TRBV29-1|-|TRBJ1-5
CSVGGTGDRDQPQHF
>TRBV6-1|-|TRBJ1-5
CASSESRVMYQPQHF
>TRBV19|medium-sized|TRBJ2-5
CASRPQGGQETQYF
>TRBV6-6|-|TRBJ2-7
CASRNSLTGEQYF
>TRBV19|large|TRBJ2-1
CASSMGLAGGPSEQFF
>TRBV13|-|TRBJ1-1
CASSLARWPGRGAFF
>TRBV5-1|-|TRBJ1-3
CASSLQQGTGNTIYF
>TRBV27|-|TRBJ1-6
CASSLFGVPPLHF
>TRBV6-6|-|TRBJ1-5
CASSKAYSNQPQHF
>TRBV7-2|-|TRBJ2-3
CASSSGQGNTQYF
>TRBV27|-|TRBJ1-1
CASSSNRDTEAFF
>TRBV6-2/TRBV6-3|-|TRBJ2-7
CASRSRQGGAYEQYF
>TRBV11-3|medium-sized|TRBJ2-1
CASSFSIAEQFF
>TRBV19|-|TRBJ1-4
CASSSVGRLSEKLFF
>TRBV5-3|-|TRBJ2-5
CVTSRQGGSETQYF
>TRBV5-6|-|TRBJ2-7
CASSPRGGAIYEQYF
>TRBV15|-|TRBJ1-1
CATSRSGGEGNTEAFF